This TCR beta chain came from a study of cytomegalovirus exposure and HLA in healthy donors. Study-level results: Later work found most CMV-associated TCR beta chains apparently HLA-restricted. What a later analysis reportedly showed was that an Asian-associated ancestry cluster had fewer N-insertions than the approximately 700-donor mean. Because they were indistinguishable, some V segments, including TRBV6-2 and TRBV6-3, were excluded. Beyond CMV serostatus, there was no information to go on about immune exposure.

PCR was performed using 60 Vbeta and 13 Jbeta primers. Profiled with immunoSEQ multiplex PCR; TCRdb holds only in-frame clones, not every one. This repertoire shows around 150,000 clones, roughly 88% found once; its top ten account for around a tenth. V gave up 4 bases and J gave up 3 bases; unmatched junction bases: 7. This CDR3 comprises 15 residues. Germline values: CDR1 SGDLS, CDR2 YYNGEE. On this clone: Its antigen is not known.

The gene calls are TRBV9 and TRBJ2-3, with 8 bases fitting TRBD2. This TCR came from a man aged 18-30 years in good health and CMV-seropositive. The sequenced sample consisted of PBMCs. The CDR3 sequence: CASSFTAGVTDTQYF. The CDR3 DNA reads TGTGCCAGCAGCTTTACAGCGGGGGTAACAGATACGCAGTATTTT.